The 3 T cell receptor beta chains in this list originate from one sample, sequenced in a study of T cell responses to AZD1222 COVID-19 vaccine. This table comes from immunoSEQ multiplex PCR, and its TCRdb copy is limited to in-frame clones, with some not included. This sample carries some 110,000 clones, 85% to 90% of them seen once, and the ten largest clones take about 3%. The material was peripheral blood, obtained on day 0 of AZD1222 vaccination. The receptors shown here come from an adult in good health.

The V and J genes are TRBV6-6 and TRBJ2-7, with D possibly called TRBD1 or TRBD2 (5 bases each). CDR3 length equals 16 residues. Germline V gene sequence: CDR1 MNHNY, CDR2 SVGAGI (reference sequence). V was shortened by 2 bases and J by 2 bases, with 16 bases between the two germline ends. The DNA for the CDR3 is TGTGCCAGCAGTTACGGGGGAAGGGATGTGACCTACGAGCAGTACTTC. Residues: CASSYGGRDVTYEQYF.

The chain recombines TRBV19 with TRBJ1-5; D possibly corresponds to TRBD1 (5 bases). Germline-derived CDR1 and CDR2 are LNHDA and SQIVND (reference sequence). The CDR3 covers 15 residues. V was pared by 3 bases and J by 0 bases, with 9 bases between. The CDR3 region has the DNA TGTGCCAGTAGTATGTGGGGGGATAGCAATCAGCCCCAGCATTTT. This codes for CASSMWGDSNQPQHF.

J is TRBJ1-1 and V is TRBV11-1; tentative D call: TRBD1 (5 bases). Per the germline V gene, CDR1 is SGHAT and CDR2 is FQDESV (reference sequence). CDR3 length: 14 amino acids. Trimming cost V 6 bases and J 4 bases, with 15 bases left between them. The DNA for the CDR3 is TGTGCCAGCAGTATCGGAGGGGCGAGCACTGAAGCTTTCTTT. Its protein is CASSIGGASTEAFF.